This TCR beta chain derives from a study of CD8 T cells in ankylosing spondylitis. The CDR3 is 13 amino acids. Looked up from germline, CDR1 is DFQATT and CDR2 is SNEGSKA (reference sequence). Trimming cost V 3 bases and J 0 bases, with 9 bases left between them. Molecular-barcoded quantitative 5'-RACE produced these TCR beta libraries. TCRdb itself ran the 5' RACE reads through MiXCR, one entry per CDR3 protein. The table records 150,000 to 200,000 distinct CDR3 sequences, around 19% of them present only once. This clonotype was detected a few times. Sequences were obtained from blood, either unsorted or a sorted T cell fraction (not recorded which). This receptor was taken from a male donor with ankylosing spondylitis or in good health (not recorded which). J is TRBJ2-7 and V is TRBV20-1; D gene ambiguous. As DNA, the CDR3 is TGCAGTGCTAGTTTCGACTCCTCCTACGAGCAGTACTTC. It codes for CSASFDSSYEQYF.